Sequencing of this T cell receptor (beta chain) was carried out in a study of control samples from healthy donors and cancer patients. The assay was immunoSEQ multiplex PCR, and TCRdb's table has in-frame clones only and misses some. The table records 160,000 or so clones, 93% of them present only once. There are 16 residues in the CDR3. Germline V CDR1 and CDR2: SGDLS, YYNGEE. The ends lost 1 base at V and 4 bases at J; junction bases unmatched: 5. The chain couples TRBV9 to TRBJ1-3; 10 bases are a match to TRBD1. The source material was blood. This TCR came from a man aged 50 to 59 in good health. The CDR3 sequence is CASSVRGTGAGNTIYF. CDR3 DNA: TGTGCCAGCAGCGTACGAGGGACAGGGGCGGGAAACACCATATATTTT.